This T cell receptor (beta chain) was recorded in a study of blood T cell repertoires in COVID-19. Per the study methods: Estimates of nucleated cell counts were drawn from the amplification of reference gene primers. Profiled with immunoSEQ multiplex PCR; TCRdb holds only in-frame clones, not every one. The DNA was the basis for D and trimming; V, J and clone size are from that table. The sample gives 43,000 or so clones, roughly 87% of which show up once; about 9.1% is in the top ten. Sequencing was done on a sample of peripheral blood. The TCR sequence derives from a woman at least 80 years old with active COVID-19.

The CDR3 DNA reads TGTGCCAGCAGCTTAGATCGGCGGGGAAGGACAGATACGCAGTATTTT. This translates into CASSLDRRGRTDTQYF. This chain connects TRBV11-2 to TRBJ2-3, with D possibly matching TRBD2 (6 bases). This CDR3 comprises 16 residues. Germline V lookup: CDR1 SGHAT, CDR2 FQNNGV. Trimming cost V 0 bases and J 3 bases, with 13 bases left between them.